What follows are 30 T cell receptor beta chains derived from one specimen sequenced in a study of blood T cell repertoires in COVID-19 (dated by TCRdb to about 2020). The library relied on the immunoSEQ multiplex PCR assay. Drawn from immuneACCESS, this table holds only the in-frame rearrangements with V and J called that TCRdb kept. Clones are partly lost; checked studies trace under half to an unresolved V gene and leave the rest unexplained. The sample table records 200,000 to 250,000 clones; 70% to 90% of these occur just once. The ten largest clones take up approximately 1.5% of the sample. Material: peripheral blood. These TCRs come from a man aged 18 to 30 with active or convalescent COVID-19.

This clone showed up many times. The V and J genes are TRBV2 and TRBJ1-5, with 7 bases fitting TRBD1. CDR1 SNHLY and CDR2 FYNNEI come from the germline V gene. Germline trimming cut 6 bases from V and 0 bases from J; bases unmatched to any gene: 2. This CDR3 has 14 residues. The chain's CDR3 is CASRDRVSNQPQHF. The DNA of the CDR3 is TGTGCCAGCAGAGACAGGGTTAGCAATCAGCCCCAGCATTTT.

This clone was seen only a few times. This chain connects TRBV4-1 to TRBJ2-4, with D uncertain. V shed 2 bases and J shed 6 bases, with 14 bases lying between them. This CDR3 is built from 15 residues. In germline, CDR1 is MGHRA, CDR2 YSYEKL. The CDR3 spells CASSQSSSRGNIQYF. The CDR3 DNA sequence: TGCGCCAGCAGCCAATCATCGAGCAGAGGAAACATTCAGTACTTC.

This clone was seen only once. The chain joins TRBV9 to TRBJ1-2, with D maybe TRBD1 (6 bases). Germline lookup yields CDR1 SGDLS and CDR2 YYNGEE. The length of the CDR3 is 17 residues. V was trimmed by 0 bases and J by 0 bases, leaving 15 bases between them. The CDR3 sequence is CASSVGGPKGPNYGYTF. In DNA form, the CDR3 reads TGTGCCAGCAGCGTAGGGGGGCCGAAAGGCCCTAACTATGGCTACACCTTC.

DNA of the CDR3: TGTGCCAGCAGAGGCTCAGGGGTAGAGACCCAGTACTTC. It translates to CASRGSGVETQYF. The chain links TRBV7-2 to TRBJ2-5; maybe TRBD1 (6 bases). The CDR3 has 13 residues. The V gene's germline CDR1 is SGHTA and CDR2 FQGNSA. Trimming removed 6 bases at V and 4 bases at J, with 12 bases between.

This chain links TRBV30 with TRBJ1-2; D not resolved. V was shortened by 3 bases and J by 1 base, with 27 bases between the two germline ends. In germline, CDR1 is GTSNPN, CDR2 SVGIG (reference sequence). There are 19 residues in the CDR3. The CDR3 DNA reads TGTGCCTGGAGACCTCAAACACAGAGTCTTACGAACGTTAACTATGGCTACACCTTC. Translated: CAWRPQTQSLTNVNYGYTF.

The V gene is TRBV29-1, the J gene TRBJ2-7, with 9 bases aligning to TRBD1. This CDR3 contains 14 residues. The V gene end was trimmed by 1 base and the J gene end by 5 bases; junction bases not matched to a gene: 6. The germline CDR1 and CDR2 sequences are SQVTM and ANQGSEA. For the CDR3, the DNA is TGCAGCGTTGAAGGAGGGACAGGGCTCCACGAGCAGTACTTC. Its protein product is CSVEGGTGLHEQYF.

V and J are TRBV19 and TRBJ2-4; 11 bases agree with TRBD1. This CDR3 comprises 15 residues. Germline CDR1 is LNHDA and CDR2 is SQIVND (reference sequence). Germline trimming cut 5 bases from V and 7 bases from J; bases unmatched to any gene: 7. The DNA of the CDR3 is TGTGCCAGTAGTCGTGCGGGACAGGGGGGGAACATTCAGTACTTC. Encoded protein: CASSRAGQGGNIQYF.

The chain has TRBV29-1 and TRBJ2-1; 9 bases fit TRBD2. V was clipped by 7 bases and J by 10 bases; unmatched bases: 11. This CDR3 region has 13 residues. Germline CDR1 and CDR2: SQVTM and ANQGSEA. CDR3 coding DNA: TGCAGCGGGGGGGGTAGCGGGAGTGCGGAGCAGTTCTTC. Translation: CSGGGSGSAEQFF.

The chain carries TRBV2 and TRBJ1-5; TRBD1 matches at 7 bases. Per germline, CDR1 SNHLY and CDR2 FYNNEI. The CDR3 has 15 residues. Trimming took 5 bases from V and 3 from J; bases not matched to a gene: 7. The CDR3 spells CASSIQGIYNQPQHF. CDR3 nucleotides: TGTGCCAGCAGTATACAGGGGATCTACAATCAGCCCCAGCATTTT.

The gene calls are TRBV7-4 and TRBJ1-6, with no clear D. The CDR3 loop spans 17 amino acids. Germline CDR1 reads SGHVT; CDR2 reads SQSDAQ. V lost 5 bases to trimming and J lost 0 bases, with 14 bases between them. CDR3 protein: CASSPKLKSSYNSPLHF. Written as DNA, the CDR3 is TGTGCCAGCAGCCCCAAGCTGAAAAGCTCCTATAATTCACCCCTCCACTTT.

This chain connects TRBV9 to TRBJ1-1; TRBD1 aligns across 12 bases. Looked up from germline, CDR1 is SGDLS and CDR2 is YYNGEE. The length of the CDR3 is 17 residues. V lost 0 bases to trimming and J lost 4 bases; unmatched junction nucleotides: 7. The CDR3 is CASSVALGQGASTEAFF. CDR3 nucleotide sequence: TGTGCCAGCAGCGTAGCTCTGGGACAGGGGGCGAGCACTGAAGCTTTCTTT.

A single count supports this clone. This chain connects TRBV30 to TRBJ1-1; 11 bases line up with TRBD1. V gave up 1 base and J gave up 1 base; unmatched junction bases: 8. Germline V gene data show CDR1 as GTSNPN and CDR2 as SVGIG (reference sequence). The CDR3 contains 17 residues. CDR3 region: CAWSAGDRGKGNTEAFF. In DNA, the CDR3 is TGTGCCTGGAGTGCGGGGGACAGGGGGAAGGGGAACACTGAAGCTTTCTTT.

The rearrangement uses TRBV19 and TRBJ2-5, with D perhaps TRBD2 (7 bases). Germline-derived CDR1 and CDR2 are LNHDA and SQIVND (reference sequence). V lost 0 bases and J 5 bases, leaving 13 bases between the germline ends. There are 15 residues in the CDR3. The DNA of the CDR3 is TGTGCCAGTAGTATAGAGGGGGGGCGCGGGGAGACCCAGTACTTC. It encodes CASSIEGGRGETQYF.

V is TRBV6-5 and J is TRBJ1-1; TRBD1 might be the D (6 bases). CDR3 length: 12 amino acids. CDR1 MNHEY and CDR2 SVGAGI come from the germline V gene. The ends were cut back, 0 bases at V and 9 bases at J, with 8 bases in the middle. The CDR3 DNA follows: TGTGCCAGCAGTTACTCTCAGGGGAAAGCTTTCTTT. It translates to CASSYSQGKAFF.

The rearrangement joins TRBV10-3 to TRBJ2-2; 7 bases agree with TRBD2. V shed 6 bases, J shed 4 bases, and the junction held 8 bases outside the gene matches. Per the germline V gene, CDR1 is ENHRY and CDR2 is SYGVKD. The CDR3 is made up of 15 amino acids. The CDR3 nucleotides read TGTGCCATCAGCCTTAGCGGGTTTCGCACCGGGGAGCTGTTTTTT. Its protein product is CAISLSGFRTGELFF.

V and J are TRBV6-5 and TRBJ2-1, with TRBD2 matching over 15 bases. Germline lookup yields CDR1 MNHEY and CDR2 SVGAGI. CDR3 length: 16 residues. V trimming: 2 bases; J trimming: 10 bases; junction bases outside the gene matches: 6. The CDR3: CASSYRRTSGRVEQFF. In nucleotides, the CDR3 is TGTGCCAGCAGTTACAGGAGGACTAGCGGGAGGGTGGAGCAGTTCTTC.

This chain uses TRBV2 with TRBJ2-7, with 10 bases matching TRBD1. The V and J ends lost 6 bases and 2 bases, in that order; junction bases with no gene match: 4. CDR1 is SNHLY and CDR2 is FYNNEI in the germline V gene. The length of the CDR3 is 14 residues. The CDR3 DNA reads as TGTGCCAGCAGCATAGGACAGGGGGCCTACGAGCAGTACTTC. Translating it yields CASSIGQGAYEQYF.

This chain uses TRBV12-5 with TRBJ2-4, with 7 bases aligning to TRBD1. Losses at the gene ends were 6 bases for V and 9 bases for J; bases not matched to a gene: 17. The CDR3 spans 16 residues. CDR1 is LGHNT and CDR2 is FRNRAP in the germline V gene. CDR3 bases: TGTGCTAGTGGCCTAGCCAGGGGGTGGGGCCTTGGCATTCAGTACTTC. Translating gives CASGLARGWGLGIQYF.

The J gene is TRBJ2-5, the V gene TRBV7-6; 9 positions agree with TRBD2. The CDR3 runs 15 residues. The V gene end was trimmed by 5 bases and the J gene end by 5 bases; junction bases not matched to a gene: 9. Germline V lookup: CDR1 SGHVS, CDR2 FNYEAQ. CDR3 amino acids: CASSRGLASGETQYF. Written as DNA, the CDR3 is TGTGCCAGCAGCCGGGGACTAGCATCAGGGGAGACCCAGTACTTC.

The CDR3 region is CASVPVAGVREQYF. The CDR3 region has the DNA TGTGCCAGCGTCCCTGTAGCGGGAGTGCGGGAGCAGTACTTC. The gene calls are TRBV6-8 and TRBJ2-7, with 9 bases aligning to TRBD2. V trimming: 8 bases; J trimming: 7 bases; junction bases outside the gene matches: 12. CDR3 length equals 14 residues. Per germline, CDR1 MNHGY and CDR2 SAAAGT.

This chain joins TRBV11-2 and TRBJ1-1, with D possibly matching TRBD1 (6 bases). Germline CDR1 reads SGHAT; CDR2 reads FQNNGV. The CDR3 length is 14 residues. The ends were cut back, 0 bases at V and 5 bases at J, with 10 bases in the middle. The CDR3 DNA reads TGTGCCAGCAGCTTAGAGGGGGCCGGAACTGAAGCTTTCTTT. Protein product: CASSLEGAGTEAFF.

The rearrangement joins TRBV7-9 to TRBJ1-2, with no clear D. The CDR3 loop spans 15 amino acids. With 3 bases removed from V and 1 base from J, the gap between germline ends came to 12 bases. Looked up from germline, CDR1 is SEHNR and CDR2 is FQNEAQ (reference sequence). The CDR3 DNA is TGTGCCAGCAGCTTTTCGGAGGGAAATAACTATGGCTACACCTTC. This sequence encodes CASSFSEGNNYGYTF.

This rearrangement joins TRBV28 to TRBJ1-5, with a weak D call TRBD1 (5 bases). Germline V gene data show CDR1 as MDHEN and CDR2 as SYDVKM. The CDR3 totals 16 residues. V was cut by 7 bases and J by 1 base, with 17 bases left in between. The CDR3 DNA sequence: TGTGCCAGCATCGGTTTCCTCGGACAAAGCAATCAGCCCCAGCATTTT. Amino acids: CASIGFLGQSNQPQHF.

This clone was detected only once. The rearrangement uses TRBV6-5 and TRBJ1-5; D ambiguous. The germline V and J ends were trimmed by 0 bases and 1 base, with 4 bases remaining between them. CDR1 and CDR2 (germline): MNHEY, SVGAGI. The CDR3 contains 14 residues. The CDR3 protein is CASSYSLSNQPQHF. CDR3 DNA sequence: TGTGCCAGCAGTTACTCCCTAAGCAATCAGCCCCAGCATTTT.

The chain combines TRBV29-1 with TRBJ1-2; TRBD1 is a possible D gene (5 bases). The CDR3 covers 12 residues. Germline-derived CDR1 and CDR2 are SQVTM and ANQGSEA. V gave up 6 bases and J gave up 2 bases, with 10 bases separating them. The CDR3 DNA reads as TGCAGCGTCGGGGGAGGGAACTATGGCTACACCTTC. Translated: CSVGGGNYGYTF.

The V and J genes are TRBV7-2 and TRBJ1-2; maybe TRBD1 (5 bases). This CDR3 region has 15 residues. The ends were cut back, 4 bases at V and 5 bases at J, with 17 bases in the middle. Germline CDR1 reads SGHTA; CDR2 reads FQGNSA. CDR3 DNA sequence: TGTGCCAGCAGCTCAAAAACCTCCCCAGGGTATGGCTACACCTTC. Amino acid sequence: CASSSKTSPGYGYTF.

The rearrangement links TRBV27 to TRBJ2-7, with 7 bases matching TRBD1. V dropped 5 bases and J dropped 0; count of bases not matched to a gene: 10. The CDR3 consists of 16 residues. The V gene's germline CDR1 is MNHEY and CDR2 SMNVEV (reference sequence). The CDR3 DNA sequence: TGTGCCAGCAGTCTACTTCTACAGGGGTCCTCCTACGAGCAGTACTTC. This translates into CASSLLLQGSSYEQYF.

This clone was picked up a small number of times. The V gene is TRBV5-4, the J gene TRBJ1-6; maybe TRBD1 (5 bases). CDR3 length: 15 amino acids. The germline V gene has CDR1 SGHNT and CDR2 YYREEE (reference sequence). V lost 0 bases and J 8 bases, leaving 12 bases between the germline ends. The CDR3 loop reads CASSLGVGADSPLHF. In DNA form, the CDR3 reads TGTGCCAGCAGCTTGGGCGTAGGGGCGGATTCACCCCTCCACTTT.

This chain links TRBV5-1 with TRBJ1-2; 12 bases map to TRBD1. The CDR3 loop spans 15 amino acids. Germline CDR1 SGHRS, CDR2 YFSETQ. V lost 0 bases and J lost 8; bases outside the gene matches: 5. The DNA of the CDR3 is TGCGCCAGCAGCTTGGAGGGACAGGGGGCGGAGGGCTACACCTTC. Its protein product is CASSLEGQGAEGYTF.

The V gene is TRBV7-9, the J gene TRBJ1-6; 10 nucleotides agree with TRBD1. J gave up 11 bases and V 1 base, and 5 bases lay outside the gene matches. This CDR3 spans 15 amino acids. The germline V gene encodes CDR1 SEHNR and CDR2 FQNEAQ (reference sequence). CDR3 nucleotide sequence: TGTGCCAGCAGCTTAGTCGGGACAGGGGTAACACCCCTCCACTTT. Its translation: CASSLVGTGVTPLHF. Supplemented by reference TRBV7-9 and TRBJ1-6, the full variable domain reads DTGVSQNPRHKITKRGQNVTFRCDPISEHNRLYWYRQTLGQGPEFLTYFQNEAQLEKSRLLSDRFSAERPKGSFSTLEIQRTEQGDSAMYLCASSLVGTGVTPLHFGNGTRLTVT.